This T cell receptor (beta chain) emerged from a study of cytomegalovirus exposure and HLA in healthy donors. A multiplex PCR was run with 60 Vbeta primers and 13 Jbeta primers. Sequenced by immunoSEQ multiplex PCR; TCRdb stores in-frame clones only, minus some. The data show about 160,000 clones, with just under 75% seen just once and 1.5% to 2% held by the top ten. J was trimmed by 4 bases and V by 3 bases; bases with no gene match: 7. Per germline, CDR1 LNHDA and CDR2 SQIVND (reference sequence). The CDR3 contains 16 residues. This sequence was found in a woman aged 18-29 years in good health and CMV-seronegative. Sequencing used PBMCs. J is TRBJ2-7 and V is TRBV19; 12 bases are a match to TRBD1. Here the CDR3 reads CASSMPRDRGLYEQYF. The CDR3 DNA reads as TGTGCCAGTAGTATGCCCCGGGACAGGGGGCTTTACGAGCAGTACTTC.